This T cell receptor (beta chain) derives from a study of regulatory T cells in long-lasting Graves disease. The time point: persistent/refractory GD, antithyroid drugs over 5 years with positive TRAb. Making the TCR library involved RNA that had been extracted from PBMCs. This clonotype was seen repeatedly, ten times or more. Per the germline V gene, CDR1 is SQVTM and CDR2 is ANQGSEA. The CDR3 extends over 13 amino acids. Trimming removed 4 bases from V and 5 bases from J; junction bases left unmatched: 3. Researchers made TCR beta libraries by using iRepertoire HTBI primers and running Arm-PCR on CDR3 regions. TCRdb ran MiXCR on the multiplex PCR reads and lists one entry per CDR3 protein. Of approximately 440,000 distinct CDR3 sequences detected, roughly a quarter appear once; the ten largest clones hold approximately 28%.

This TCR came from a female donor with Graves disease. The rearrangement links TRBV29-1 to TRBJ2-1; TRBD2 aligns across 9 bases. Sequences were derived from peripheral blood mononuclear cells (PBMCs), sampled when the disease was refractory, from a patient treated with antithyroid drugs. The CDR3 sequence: CSVARLADNEQFF. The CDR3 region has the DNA TGCAGCGTTGCCCGACTAGCGGACAATGAGCAGTTCTTC.